A single sample gave rise to the 6 T cell receptor beta chains below, sequenced in a study of CD8 T cells in ankylosing spondylitis. Their antigen targets remain unknown. Study observations and caveats: In ankylosing spondylitis blood, a motif of roughly eight highly homologous TCR beta variants appeared characteristic.

MiXCR, run by TCRdb on the 5' RACE reads, gives a single entry per CDR3 protein. This sample has around 770,000 distinct CDR3 sequences; 12% occur once, and the top ten carry approximately 0.5%. Material for sequencing was blood, either unsorted or a sorted T cell fraction (not recorded which). The receptors shown here come from a male donor with ankylosing spondylitis.

The sample holds many counts of this clonotype. The junction departs from germline at one end; a sequencing error may be responsible. J is TRBJ1-5 and V is TRBV5-1, with D possibly TRBD1 on 6 matching bases. The CDR3 runs 13 residues. Germline-derived CDR1 and CDR2 are SGHRS and YFSETQ. The CDR3 DNA is TGTGCCAGCAGTTTAGCAGGGGATCAGCCCCAGCATTTT. The encoded protein is CASSLAGDQPQHF.

This clonotype was detected only a few times. The V and J genes are TRBV28 and TRBJ2-3, with a possible D match to TRBD1 (6 bases). CDR3 length equals 13 residues. Trimming pared 2 bases from V and 7 bases from J, leaving 10 bases between. CDR1 MDHEN and CDR2 SYDVKM come from the germline V gene. The CDR3 here is CASSLQGSYTQYF. The DNA for the CDR3 is TGTGCCAGCAGTTTACAGGGGTCGTATACGCAGTATTTT.

V is TRBV6-1 and J is TRBJ2-3; D may be TRBD2 (6 bases). This CDR3 spans 17 amino acids. The V end lost 6 bases, the J end lost 1 base, and 20 bases lay between the germline ends. Germline CDR1 MNHNS, CDR2 SASEGT. The CDR3 sequence is CASSRRWRESRTDTQYF. CDR3 bases: TGTGCCAGCAGCCGAAGGTGGAGGGAGTCCCGCACAGATACGCAGTATTTT.

This clonotype appeared a few times. The rearrangement joins TRBV12-3 or TRBV12-4 to TRBJ1-2; TRBD1 is a possible D gene (5 bases). This CDR3 contains 13 residues. The germline V and J ends were trimmed by 7 bases and 1 base, with 10 bases remaining between them. CDR3: CASNRDGNYGYTF. The DNA for the CDR3 is TGTGCCAGCAACCGGGACGGTAACTATGGCTACACCTTC.

The chain carries TRBV4-3 and TRBJ2-1, with TRBD1 matching 8 bases. Germline V gene sequence: CDR1 LGHNA, CDR2 YSLEER. V gave up 1 base and J gave up 14 bases; unmatched junction bases: 10. The CDR3 loop spans 14 amino acids. Here the CDR3 DNA reads TGCGCCAGCAGCCAAGGTACAGGGGGTAGTCCCAAGTTCTTC. Encoded protein: CASSQGTGGSPKFF.

This clonotype was seen repeatedly, ten times or more. J is TRBJ2-1 and V is TRBV29-1; D may be TRBD1 (5 bases). V was shortened by 6 bases and J by 4 bases, with 13 bases between the two germline ends. In germline, CDR1 is SQVTM, CDR2 ANQGSEA. The CDR3 covers 13 residues. The CDR3 is CSVGDSRYNEQFF. The CDR3 DNA follows: TGCAGCGTAGGGGATAGCAGGTACAATGAGCAGTTCTTC.